Listed below are T cell receptor beta chains from one sample, sequenced in a study of T cell clonotyping in hematopoietic cell transplantation. This table comes from immunoSEQ multiplex PCR, and its TCRdb copy is limited to in-frame clones, with some not included. This sample has tens of thousands of clones, with approximately 80% found just once. This material consisted of peripheral blood mononuclear cells, taken before stem cell transplant. These receptors were taken from a man aged 60 to 75 with myelodysplastic syndrome. Some clones in this sample may be carry-over from other donors' samples. Each CDR3 is given with its conserved first and last residue. The D gene is left open where the match is weak. Part of the rows lack a size; the others show once, few, many or a class for expanded clones.

clone size	D gene	V gene	J gene	CDR3 DNA	CDR3 protein
once	.	TRBV12-5	TRBJ2-5	TGTGCTAGTGGTTTGATTGGGGCAGGACAAGAGACCCAGTACTTC	CASGLIGAGQETQYF
.	.	TRBV20-1	TRBJ2-7	TGCAGTGCTAGTCCTAGGGCTGAGCAGTACTTC	CSASPRAEQYF
.	TRBD1	TRBV7-8	TRBJ2-7	TGTGCCAGCAGCTATACCGGGACAGGGTCCTCCTACGAGCAGTACTTC	CASSYTGTGSSYEQYF
.	TRBD2	TRBV28	TRBJ2-7	TGTGCCAGCAGTTTAGATTGGAGTAGCGGGTCCTACGAGCAGTACTTC	CASSLDWSSGSYEQYF
few	.	TRBV7-9	TRBJ1-5	TGTGCCAGCAGCCCAGGGCAAGCCAGCTTTAGCAATCAGCCCCAGCATTTT	CASSPGQASFSNQPQHF
.	.	TRBV7-8	TRBJ2-3	TGTGCCAGCAGCTTAGTCCTGCTAGCGCTAAGCACAGATACGCAGTATTTT	CASSLVLLALSTDTQYF
.	.	TRBV30	TRBJ1-2	TGTGCCTGGAGTGTCAGCTTCTATGGCTACACCTTC	CAWSVSFYGYTF
.	.	TRBV5-8	TRBJ1-1	TGTGCCAGCAGCTCCCTGGGGGGCCATCTGAACACTGAAGCTTTCTTT	CASSSLGGHLNTEAFF
.	.	TRBV28	TRBJ1-2	TGTGCCAGCAGCACCGGACAGTCTAACTATGGCTACACCTTC	CASSTGQSNYGYTF
.	.	TRBV29-1	TRBJ1-2	TGCAGCGTTTCTGAGGACTATGGCTACACCTTC	CSVSEDYGYTF
.	.	TRBV11-2	TRBJ1-2	TGTGCCAGCAGCCGAGAGTCCGGGCAGGGGCCGATGAACTATGGCTACACCTTC	CASSRESGQGPMNYGYTF
.	.	TRBV28	TRBJ1-1	TGTGCCAGCACCTTTATGAACACTGAAGCTTTCTTT	CASTFMNTEAFF
.	.	TRBV10-1	TRBJ2-7	TGCGCCAGCAGTGAATTACAGATTTCCTACGAGCAGTACTTC	CASSELQISYEQYF
.	.	TRBV10-1	TRBJ2-2	TGCGCCAGCAGTGGGAGACAACTTCCGGACACCGGGGAGCTGTTTTTT	CASSGRQLPDTGELFF
.	TRBD1	TRBV7-2	TRBJ1-5	TGTGCCAGCAGCTTAATGGGACAGGGGCGAGCGGGCGGCAATCAGCCCCAGCATTTT	CASSLMGQGRAGGNQPQHF
.	.	TRBV15	TRBJ1-3	TGTGCCACCAGCAGGGACAGCCGGGACACCATATATTTT	CATSRDSRDTIYF
.	TRBD2	TRBV28	TRBJ2-1	TGTGCCAGCAGCTCGACTAGCGGGGGCTCCTACAATGAGCAGTTCTTC	CASSSTSGGSYNEQFF
.	.	TRBV20-1	TRBJ2-5	TGCAGTGGGGGGGTAGGAGGGACCCAGTACTTC	CSGGVGGTQYF
.	.	TRBV4-3	TRBJ1-1	TGCGCCAGCAGCCAAGAACGTTCCGGGAAGACTGAAGCTTTCTTT	CASSQERSGKTEAFF
once	.	TRBV6-1	TRBJ1-1	TGTGCCAGCAGTCCCCGGGCCGCGAACACTGAAGCTTTCTTT	CASSPRAANTEAFF
.	TRBD1	TRBV6-1	TRBJ2-1	TGTGCCAGCAGTTTGGACAGGGGTGGCAATGAGCAGTTCTTC	CASSLDRGGNEQFF
.	.	TRBV5-5	TRBJ1-3	TGTGCCAGCAGCTTGGTTCTTAGCTCGGGAAACACCATATATTTT	CASSLVLSSGNTIYF
.	TRBD1	TRBV30	TRBJ2-5	TGTGCCTGGAGCCCCGGGACAGGGGGCGCAGAGACCCAGTACTTC	CAWSPGTGGAETQYF
.	TRBD1	TRBV7-2	TRBJ1-1	TGTGCCAGCAGCTTCGAACAGGGGCTTGAAGCTTTCTTT	CASSFEQGLEAFF
.	.	TRBV6-5	TRBJ1-4	TGTGCCAGCAGTTACTCGAGCAGGGCTCCTAATGAAAAACTGTTTTTT	CASSYSSRAPNEKLFF
once	TRBD1	TRBV7-9	TRBJ1-5	TGTGCCAGCAGCTTGGGGACAGGGGACCGCCAGCCCCAGCATTTT	CASSLGTGDRQPQHF